One and the same sample provided the 8 T cell receptor beta chains below, sequenced in a study of T cells after yellow fever vaccination. TCRdb re-called the 5' RACE reads through MiXCR, storing one row per CDR3 protein. The table records some 48,000 distinct CDR3 sequences, around 6.5% of them present only once. The material was PBMCs, either bulk or a sorted T-cell subset (CD4+, CD8+, memory, or dextramer-sorted; not recorded which), obtained 45 days after the yellow fever booster vaccination. All receptors derive from a man aged 25 to 40 who received the YFV17D yellow fever vaccine.

The chain has TRBV7-9 and TRBJ1-2; D is undetermined. CDR1 and CDR2 (germline): SEHNR, FQNEAQ (reference sequence). The CDR3 totals 15 residues. V was clipped by 1 base and J by 4 bases, with 13 bases between them. CDR3 nucleotide sequence: TGTGCCAGCAGCTTAGAACTGGGGTTTGGCTATGGCTACACCTTC. The encoded protein is CASSLELGFGYGYTF.

Many counts were recorded for this clonotype. The gene calls are TRBV2 and TRBJ2-7; D is undetermined. Per the germline V gene, CDR1 is SNHLY and CDR2 is FYNNEI. The length of the CDR3 is 11 residues. The V end was cut by 6 bases, the J end by 7 bases, with 10 bases between. Here the CDR3 reads CASSPSMEQYF. As DNA, the CDR3 is TGTGCCAGCAGCCCGTCGATGGAGCAGTACTTC.

This clonotype was observed many times. The V call is TRBV20-1, the J call TRBJ2-1; the D gene is possibly TRBD1 (5 bases). The CDR3 length is 12 residues. The germline V and J ends were trimmed by 3 bases and 9 bases, with 12 bases remaining between them. Per the germline V gene, CDR1 is DFQATT and CDR2 is SNEGSKA (reference sequence). CDR3 bases: TGCAGTGCTAGTCAGGGCCGCTTTGAGCAGTTCTTC. Translation: CSASQGRFEQFF.

Turning to this clonotype: The conserved phenylalanine or tryptophan is not found at the CDR3 terminus, so this likely reflects a read error. The V gene is TRBV7-6, the J gene TRBJ2-7, with D possibly matching TRBD1 (5 bases). This CDR3 is 14 amino acids long. The germline CDR1 and CDR2 sequences are SGHVS and FNYEAQ. The V end lost 5 bases, the J end lost 0 bases, and 11 bases lay between the germline ends. This chain's CDR3 is CASSVAGSSYEQYY. CDR3 nucleotides: TGTGCCAGCAGCGTTGCAGGGTCCTCCTACGAGCAGTACTAC.

This clonotype was counted between two and nine times. V usage is TRBV12-3 or TRBV12-4 and J usage is TRBJ1-4; D gene uncertain. Deletions cut 6 bases from V and 0 bases from J, with 8 bases between. The length of the CDR3 is 14 residues. CDR3 DNA sequence: TGTGCCAGCAGGGACGGTACAACTAATGAAAAACTGTTTTTT. It codes for CASRDGTTNEKLFF.

This clonotype was detected ten times or more. The gene calls are TRBV28 and TRBJ1-6; TRBD1 agrees at 10 bases. Trimming removed 4 bases from V and 10 bases from J; junction bases left unmatched: 4. The germline gives CDR1 MDHEN, CDR2 SYDVKM. This CDR3 is 14 amino acids long. CDR3 sequence reads: CASSSGTGDSPLHF. As DNA, the CDR3 is TGTGCCAGCAGTTCCGGGACAGGGGACTCACCCCTCCACTTT.

In its sample, this clonotype was seen many times. The J gene is TRBJ2-7, the V gene TRBV7-2; D gene uncertain. From germline, CDR1 is SGHTA and CDR2 FQGNSA. This CDR3 contains 12 residues. V lost 5 bases, J lost 0 bases, and 5 bases lay in between. The CDR3 loop is CASSPGSYEQYF. CDR3 nucleotides: TGTGCCAGCAGCCCAGGCTCCTACGAGCAGTACTTC.

Only a few counts were recorded for this clonotype. The chain uses TRBV6-1 and TRBJ1-2; 7 bases map to TRBD1. V was pared by 4 bases and J by 3 bases, with 11 bases of the junction left unmatched. Germline CDR1 is MNHNS and CDR2 is SASEGT. This CDR3 is built from 16 residues. CDR3 in amino acids: CASSVTGVSPYYGYTF. The CDR3 coding sequence is TGTGCCAGCAGTGTAACAGGGGTGTCCCCTTACTATGGCTACACCTTC.